This record covers a single TCR beta chain. Its matching antigen is unknown. The data derive from a study of shared clonotypes between healthy human individuals. Deep was the level at which the assay was run. The data were produced by immunoSEQ multiplex PCR, yet TCRdb's version contains in-frame clones alone and is incomplete. Of about 2.5 million clones listed, around 92% are singletons. Whole-study findings and limits: Exclusively blood specimens were collected; tissue repertoires likely differ.

V shed 2 bases and J shed 6 bases, with 11 bases lying between them. The CDR3 contains 13 residues. The germline V gene has CDR1 MNHNS and CDR2 SASEGT. The clonotype originates from a young man in good health. Some clones in this sample may be carry-over from other donors' samples. The chain recombines TRBV6-1 with TRBJ2-7; D is uncertain. The specimen was naive CD4+ T cells from PBMCs. Subset: CD45RA+ positively selected. The CDR3 reads CASSENAQPEQYF. The CDR3 bases are TGTGCCAGCAGTGAAAATGCGCAACCCGAGCAGTACTTC.